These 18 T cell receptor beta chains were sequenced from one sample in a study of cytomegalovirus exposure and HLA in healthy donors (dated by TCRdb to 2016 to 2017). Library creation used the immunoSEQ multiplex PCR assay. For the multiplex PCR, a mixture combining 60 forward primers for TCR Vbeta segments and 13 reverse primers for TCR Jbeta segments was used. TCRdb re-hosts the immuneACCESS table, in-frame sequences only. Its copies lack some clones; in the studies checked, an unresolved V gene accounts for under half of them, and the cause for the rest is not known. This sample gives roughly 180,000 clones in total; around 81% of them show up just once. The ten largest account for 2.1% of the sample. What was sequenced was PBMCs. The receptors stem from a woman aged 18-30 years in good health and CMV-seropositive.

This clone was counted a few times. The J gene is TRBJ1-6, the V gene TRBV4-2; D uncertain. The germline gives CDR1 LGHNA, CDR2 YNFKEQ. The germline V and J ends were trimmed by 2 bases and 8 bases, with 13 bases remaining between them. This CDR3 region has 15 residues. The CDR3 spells CASSQNSGSHSPLHF. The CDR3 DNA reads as TGTGCCAGCAGCCAAAACTCGGGGAGTCATTCACCCCTCCACTTT.

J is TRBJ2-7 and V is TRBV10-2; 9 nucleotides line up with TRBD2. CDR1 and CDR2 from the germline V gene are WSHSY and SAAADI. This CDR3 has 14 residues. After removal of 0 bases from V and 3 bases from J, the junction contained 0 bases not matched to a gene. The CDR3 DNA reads TGCGCCAGCAGTGAGTCTAGCGGGGGCTACGAGCAGTACGTC. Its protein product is CASSESSGGYEQYV.

The CDR3 bases are TGTGCCAGCAGCTTGGGGGGGACTTCTGAAGCTTTCTTT. Translated: CASSLGGTSEAFF. The genes are TRBV7-3 and TRBJ1-1; a weak D match, TRBD1 (5 bases). The germline V gene has CDR1 SGHTA and CDR2 FQGTGA. The length of the CDR3 is 13 residues. The V end was cut by 3 bases, the J end by 6 bases, with 11 bases between.

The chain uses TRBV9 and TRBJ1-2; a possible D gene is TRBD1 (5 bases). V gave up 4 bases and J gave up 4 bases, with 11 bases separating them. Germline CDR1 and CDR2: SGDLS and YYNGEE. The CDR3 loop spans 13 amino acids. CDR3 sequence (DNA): TGTGCCAGCAGCCCCGGACAAATCTATGGCTACACCTTC. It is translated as CASSPGQIYGYTF. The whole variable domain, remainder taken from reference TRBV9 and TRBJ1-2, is DSGVTQTPKHLITATGQRVTLRCSPRSGDLSVYWYQQSLDQGLQFLIQYYNGEERAKGNILERFSAQQFPDLHSELNLSSLELGDSALYFCASSPGQIYGYTFGSGTRLTVV.

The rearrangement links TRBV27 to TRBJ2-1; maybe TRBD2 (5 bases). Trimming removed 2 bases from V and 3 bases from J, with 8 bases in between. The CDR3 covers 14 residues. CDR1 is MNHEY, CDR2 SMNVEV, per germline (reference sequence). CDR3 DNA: TGTGCCAGCAGTTTAGTAGCGCTCTACAATGAGCAGTTCTTC. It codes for CASSLVALYNEQFF.

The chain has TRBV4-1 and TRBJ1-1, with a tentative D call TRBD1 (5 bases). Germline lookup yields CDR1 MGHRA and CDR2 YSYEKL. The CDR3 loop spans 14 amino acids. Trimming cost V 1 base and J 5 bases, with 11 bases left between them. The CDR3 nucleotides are TGCGCCAGCAGCCAAGCCCCCGGGGGGACTGAAGCTTTCTTT. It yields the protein CASSQAPGGTEAFF.

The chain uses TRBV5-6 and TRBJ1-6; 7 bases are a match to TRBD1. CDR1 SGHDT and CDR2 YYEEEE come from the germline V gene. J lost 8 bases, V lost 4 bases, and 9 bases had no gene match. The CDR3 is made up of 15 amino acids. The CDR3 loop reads CASSLGQARYSPLHF. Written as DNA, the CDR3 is TGTGCCAGCAGCCTTGGACAGGCGAGATATTCACCCCTCCACTTT.

The CDR3 DNA sequence: TGTGCCAGCAGTGTGGACACCAACTATGGCTACACCTTC. Translating it yields CASSVDTNYGYTF. The chain links TRBV6-1 to TRBJ1-2, with a possible D match to TRBD1 (5 bases). The length of the CDR3 is 13 residues. Per germline, CDR1 MNHNS and CDR2 SASEGT. With 4 bases removed from V and 2 bases from J, the gap between germline ends came to 8 bases.

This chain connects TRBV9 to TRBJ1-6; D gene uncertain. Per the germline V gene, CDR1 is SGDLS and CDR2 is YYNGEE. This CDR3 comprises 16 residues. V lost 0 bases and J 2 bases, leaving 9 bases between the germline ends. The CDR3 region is CASSVDGSPYNSPLHF. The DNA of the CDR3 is TGTGCCAGCAGCGTAGATGGGAGCCCCTATAATTCACCCCTCCACTTT.

This CDR3 is CASSPPSLQGAGEQYF. CDR3 DNA sequence: TGTGCCAGCTCACCACCGTCCCTACAGGGGGCGGGGGAGCAGTACTTC. The chain is built from TRBV18 and TRBJ2-7; 9 nucleotides line up with TRBD1. This CDR3 is built from 16 residues. The J segment lost 7 bases and the V segment lost 0 bases, leaving 10 bases of the junction unmatched. The germline V gene encodes CDR1 KGHSH and CDR2 LQKENI.

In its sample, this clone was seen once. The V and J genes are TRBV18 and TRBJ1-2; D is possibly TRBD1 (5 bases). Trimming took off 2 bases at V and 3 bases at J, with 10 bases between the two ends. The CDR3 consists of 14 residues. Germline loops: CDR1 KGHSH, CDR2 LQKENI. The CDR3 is CASSPTTVDYGYTF. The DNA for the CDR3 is TGTGCCAGCTCACCAACGACAGTCGACTATGGCTACACCTTC.

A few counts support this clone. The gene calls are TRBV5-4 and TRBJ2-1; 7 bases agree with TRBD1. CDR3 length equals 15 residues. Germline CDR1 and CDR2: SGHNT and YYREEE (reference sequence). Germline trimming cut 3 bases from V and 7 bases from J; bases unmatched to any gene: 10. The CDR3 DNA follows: TGTGCCAGCAGCTACAGGGGCCTCTATGGGAATGAGCAGTTCTTC. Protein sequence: CASSYRGLYGNEQFF.

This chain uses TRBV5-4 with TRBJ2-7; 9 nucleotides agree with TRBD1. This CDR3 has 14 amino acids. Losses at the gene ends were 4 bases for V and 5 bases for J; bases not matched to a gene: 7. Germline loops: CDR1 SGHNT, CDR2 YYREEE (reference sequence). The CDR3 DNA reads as TGTGCCAGCAGCCCCGGACAGGGGCGAGACGAGCAGTACTTC. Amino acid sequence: CASSPGQGRDEQYF.

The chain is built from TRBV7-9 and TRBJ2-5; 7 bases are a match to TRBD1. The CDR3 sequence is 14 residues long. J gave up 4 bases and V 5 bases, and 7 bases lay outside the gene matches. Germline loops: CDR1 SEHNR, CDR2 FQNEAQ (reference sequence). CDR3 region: CASSATGVGETQYF. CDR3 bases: TGTGCCAGCAGCGCCACAGGGGTAGGAGAGACCCAGTACTTC.

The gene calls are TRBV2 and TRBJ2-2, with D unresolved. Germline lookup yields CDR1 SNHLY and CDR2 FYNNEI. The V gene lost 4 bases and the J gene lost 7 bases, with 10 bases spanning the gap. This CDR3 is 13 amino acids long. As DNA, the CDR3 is TGTGCCAGCAGTGTTATCACTTTCGGGGAGCTGTTTTTT. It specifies CASSVITFGELFF.

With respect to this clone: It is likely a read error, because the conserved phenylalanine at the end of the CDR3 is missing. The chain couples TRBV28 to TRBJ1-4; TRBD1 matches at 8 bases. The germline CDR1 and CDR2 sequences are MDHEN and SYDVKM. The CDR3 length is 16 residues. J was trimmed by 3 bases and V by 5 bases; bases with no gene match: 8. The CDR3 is CASSEGQVAANEKLFL. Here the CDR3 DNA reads TGTGCCAGCAGTGAGGGACAGGTAGCAGCTAATGAAAAACTGTTTCTT.

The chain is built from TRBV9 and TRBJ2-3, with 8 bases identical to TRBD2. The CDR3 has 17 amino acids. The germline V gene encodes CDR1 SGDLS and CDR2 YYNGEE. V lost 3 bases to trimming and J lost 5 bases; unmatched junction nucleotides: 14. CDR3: CASSAQHRRGAGDTQYF. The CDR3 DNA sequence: TGTGCCAGCAGCGCTCAACACCGGCGGGGGGCGGGAGATACGCAGTATTTT.

CDR3 nucleotide sequence: TGTGCCAGCAGCCAAGGTGGGGACAGCTCAACAGCTTTCTTT. Translating it yields CASSQGGDSSTAFF. The chain carries TRBV4-2 and TRBJ1-1; 7 nucleotides align to TRBD1. Trimming took 1 base from V and 10 from J; bases not matched to a gene: 9. Germline CDR1 and CDR2: LGHNA and YNFKEQ. The CDR3 length is 14 residues.